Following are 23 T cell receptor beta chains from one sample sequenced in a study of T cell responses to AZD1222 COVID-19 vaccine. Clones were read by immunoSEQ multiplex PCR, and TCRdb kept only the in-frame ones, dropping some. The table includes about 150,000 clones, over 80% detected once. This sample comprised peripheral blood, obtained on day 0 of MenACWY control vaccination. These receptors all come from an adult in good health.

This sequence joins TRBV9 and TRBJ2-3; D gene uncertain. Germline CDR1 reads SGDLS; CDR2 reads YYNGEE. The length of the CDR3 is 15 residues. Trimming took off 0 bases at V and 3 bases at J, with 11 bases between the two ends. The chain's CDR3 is CASSVGGLGTDTQYF. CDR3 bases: TGTGCCAGCAGCGTAGGGGGTCTTGGAACAGATACGCAGTATTTT.

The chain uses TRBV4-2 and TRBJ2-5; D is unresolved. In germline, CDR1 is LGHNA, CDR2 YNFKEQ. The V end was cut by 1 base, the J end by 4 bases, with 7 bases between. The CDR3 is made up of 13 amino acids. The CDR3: CASSQGLLETQYF. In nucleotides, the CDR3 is TGTGCCAGCAGCCAAGGTCTATTAGAGACCCAGTACTTC.

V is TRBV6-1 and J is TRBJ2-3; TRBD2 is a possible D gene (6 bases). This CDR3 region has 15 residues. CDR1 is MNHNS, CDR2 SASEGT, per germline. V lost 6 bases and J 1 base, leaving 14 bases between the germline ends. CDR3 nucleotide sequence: TGTGCCAGCAGAAGGAGGGCCTGGGGCACAGATACGCAGTATTTT. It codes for CASRRRAWGTDTQYF.

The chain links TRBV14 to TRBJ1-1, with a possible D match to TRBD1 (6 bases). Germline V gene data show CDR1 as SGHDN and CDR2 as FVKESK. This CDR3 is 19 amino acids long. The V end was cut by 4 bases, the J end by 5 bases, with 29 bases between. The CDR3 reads CASSPQAETTRQDKTEAFF. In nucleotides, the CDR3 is TGTGCCAGCAGCCCCCAGGCGGAAACCACCCGACAGGATAAGACTGAAGCTTTCTTT.

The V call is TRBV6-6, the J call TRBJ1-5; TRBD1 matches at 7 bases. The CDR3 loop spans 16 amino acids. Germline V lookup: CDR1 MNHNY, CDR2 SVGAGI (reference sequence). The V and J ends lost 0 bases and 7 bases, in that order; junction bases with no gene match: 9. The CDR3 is CASSYSDRIGGQPQHF. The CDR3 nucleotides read TGTGCCAGCAGTTACTCGGACAGGATTGGCGGACAGCCCCAGCATTTT.

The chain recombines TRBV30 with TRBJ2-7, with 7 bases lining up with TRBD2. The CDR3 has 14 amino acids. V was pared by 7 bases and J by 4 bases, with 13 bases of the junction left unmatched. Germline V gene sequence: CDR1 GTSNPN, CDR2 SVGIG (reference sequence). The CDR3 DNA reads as TGTGCCTCCCTGAAGAGGGAGGGCCCGTACGAGCAGTACTTC. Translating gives CASLKREGPYEQYF.

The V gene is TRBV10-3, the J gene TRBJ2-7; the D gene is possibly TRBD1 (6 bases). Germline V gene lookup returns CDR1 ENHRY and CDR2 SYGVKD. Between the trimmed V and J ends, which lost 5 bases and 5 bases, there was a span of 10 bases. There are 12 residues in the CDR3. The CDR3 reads CAISYGGHEQYF. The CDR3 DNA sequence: TGTGCCATCAGTTATGGGGGCCACGAGCAGTACTTC.

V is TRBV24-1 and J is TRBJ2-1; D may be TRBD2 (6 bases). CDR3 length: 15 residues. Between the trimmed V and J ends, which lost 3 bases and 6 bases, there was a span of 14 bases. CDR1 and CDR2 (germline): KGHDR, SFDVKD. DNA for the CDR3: TGTGCCACCAGTGATCCCCGGGGGACGGGCAATGAGCAGTTCTTC. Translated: CATSDPRGTGNEQFF.

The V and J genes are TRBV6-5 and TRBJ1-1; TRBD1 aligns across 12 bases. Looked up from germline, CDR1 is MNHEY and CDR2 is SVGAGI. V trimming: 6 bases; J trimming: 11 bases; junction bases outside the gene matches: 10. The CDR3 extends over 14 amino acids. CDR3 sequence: CASSRGTGGRAAFF. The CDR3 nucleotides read TGTGCCAGCAGCCGTGGGACAGGGGGCCGGGCGGCTTTCTTT.

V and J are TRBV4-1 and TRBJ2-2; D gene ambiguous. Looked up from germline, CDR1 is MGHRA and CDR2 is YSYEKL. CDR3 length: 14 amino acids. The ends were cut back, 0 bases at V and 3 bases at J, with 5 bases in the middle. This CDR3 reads CASSQDSYTGELFF. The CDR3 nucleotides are TGCGCCAGCAGCCAAGACAGCTACACCGGGGAGCTGTTTTTT.

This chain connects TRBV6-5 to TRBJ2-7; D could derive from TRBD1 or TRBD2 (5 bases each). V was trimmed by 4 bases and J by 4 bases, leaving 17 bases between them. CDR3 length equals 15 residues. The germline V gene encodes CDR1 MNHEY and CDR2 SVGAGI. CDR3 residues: CASSSAGTGPYEQYF. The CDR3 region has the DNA TGTGCCAGCAGTTCCGCCGGGACGGGCCCATACGAGCAGTACTTC.

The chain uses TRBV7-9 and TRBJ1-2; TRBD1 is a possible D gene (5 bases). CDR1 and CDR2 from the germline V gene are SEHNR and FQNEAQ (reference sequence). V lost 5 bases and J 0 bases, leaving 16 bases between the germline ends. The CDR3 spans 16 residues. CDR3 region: CASSRLGAGTNYGYTF. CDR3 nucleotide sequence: TGTGCCAGCAGCCGACTAGGGGCAGGGACTAACTATGGCTACACCTTC.

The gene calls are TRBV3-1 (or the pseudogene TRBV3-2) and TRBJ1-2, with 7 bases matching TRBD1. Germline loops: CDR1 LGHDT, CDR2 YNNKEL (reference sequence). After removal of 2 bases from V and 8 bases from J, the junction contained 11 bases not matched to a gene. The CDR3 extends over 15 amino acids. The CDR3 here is CASSQTWEGGWGYTF. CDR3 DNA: TGTGCCAGCAGCCAAACGTGGGAAGGGGGCTGGGGCTACACCTTC.

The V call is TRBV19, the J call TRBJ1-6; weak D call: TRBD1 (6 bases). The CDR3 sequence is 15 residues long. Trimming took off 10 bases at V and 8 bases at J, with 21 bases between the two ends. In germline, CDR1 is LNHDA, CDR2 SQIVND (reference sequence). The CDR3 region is CATASEEGVYSPLHF. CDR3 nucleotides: TGTGCCACCGCGAGCGAAGAGGGGGTGTATTCACCCCTCCACTTT. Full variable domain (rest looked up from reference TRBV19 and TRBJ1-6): DGGITQSPKYLFRKEGQNVTLSCEQNLNHDAMYWYRQDPGQGLRLIYYSQIVNDFQKGDIAEGYSVSREKKESFPLTVTSAQKNPTAFYLCATASEEGVYSPLHFGNGTRLTVT.

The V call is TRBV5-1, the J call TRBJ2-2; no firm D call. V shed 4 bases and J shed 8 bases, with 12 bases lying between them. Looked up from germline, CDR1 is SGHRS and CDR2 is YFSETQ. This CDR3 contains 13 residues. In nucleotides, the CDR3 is TGCGCCAGCAGCCCGGACCAAGGAGGGGAGCTGTTTTTT. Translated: CASSPDQGGELFF.

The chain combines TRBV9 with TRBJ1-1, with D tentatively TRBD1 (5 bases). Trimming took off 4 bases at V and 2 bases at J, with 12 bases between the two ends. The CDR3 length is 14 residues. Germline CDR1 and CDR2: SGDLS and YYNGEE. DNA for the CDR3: TGTGCCAGCAGCTTGGGACCGACAAACACTGAAGCTTTCTTT. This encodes CASSLGPTNTEAFF.

In DNA, the CDR3 is TGTGCCAGCAGCCTAAGGGACAGGGGGCTTGTAGGCAAAAACATTCAGTACTTC. Protein sequence: CASSLRDRGLVGKNIQYF. The chain employs TRBV14 and TRBJ2-4; 12 bases match TRBD1. J gave up 3 bases and V 4 bases, and 10 bases lay outside the gene matches. There are 18 residues in the CDR3. Germline CDR1 reads SGHDN; CDR2 reads FVKESK.

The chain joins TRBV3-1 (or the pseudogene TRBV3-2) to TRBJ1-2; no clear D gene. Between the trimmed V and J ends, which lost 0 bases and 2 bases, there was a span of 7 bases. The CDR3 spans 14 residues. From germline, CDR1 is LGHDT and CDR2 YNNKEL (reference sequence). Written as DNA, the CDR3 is TGTGCCAGCAGCCAAGACGGACGGAACTATGGCTACACCTTC. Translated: CASSQDGRNYGYTF.

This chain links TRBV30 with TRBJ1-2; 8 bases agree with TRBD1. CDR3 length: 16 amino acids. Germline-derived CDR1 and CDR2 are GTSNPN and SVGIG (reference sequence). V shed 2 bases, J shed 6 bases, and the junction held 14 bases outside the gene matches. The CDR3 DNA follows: TGTGCCTGGAGTTGGGGGACAGGAAACCTATACGATGGCTACACCTTC. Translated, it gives CAWSWGTGNLYDGYTF.

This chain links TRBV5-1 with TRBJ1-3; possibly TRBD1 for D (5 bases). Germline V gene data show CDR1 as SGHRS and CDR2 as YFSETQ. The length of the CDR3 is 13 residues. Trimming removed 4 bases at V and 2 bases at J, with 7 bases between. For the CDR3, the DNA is TGCGCCAGCAGCGGGACTGCTGGAAACACCATATATTTT. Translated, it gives CASSGTAGNTIYF.

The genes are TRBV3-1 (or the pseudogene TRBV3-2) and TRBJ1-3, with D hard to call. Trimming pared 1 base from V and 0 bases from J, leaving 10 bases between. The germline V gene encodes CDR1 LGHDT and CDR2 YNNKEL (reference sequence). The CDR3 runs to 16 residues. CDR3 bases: TGTGCCAGCAGCCAAGGGGCAAGTAGCTCTGGAAACACCATATATTTT. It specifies CASSQGASSSGNTIYF.

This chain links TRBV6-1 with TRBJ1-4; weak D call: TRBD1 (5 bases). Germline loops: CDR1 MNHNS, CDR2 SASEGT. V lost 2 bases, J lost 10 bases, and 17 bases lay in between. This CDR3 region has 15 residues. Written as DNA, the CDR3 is TGTGCCAGCAGTGAATCGTCGGGGCTGAGGGGAAAACTGTTTTTT. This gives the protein CASSESSGLRGKLFF.

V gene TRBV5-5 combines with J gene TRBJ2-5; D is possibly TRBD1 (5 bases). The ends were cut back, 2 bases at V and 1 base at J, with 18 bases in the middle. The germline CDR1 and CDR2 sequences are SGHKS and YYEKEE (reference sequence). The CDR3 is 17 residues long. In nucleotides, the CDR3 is TGTGCCAGCAGCTTTTTAGTCCGCCGAAGGGGCCAAGAGACCCAGTACTTC. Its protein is CASSFLVRRRGQETQYF.